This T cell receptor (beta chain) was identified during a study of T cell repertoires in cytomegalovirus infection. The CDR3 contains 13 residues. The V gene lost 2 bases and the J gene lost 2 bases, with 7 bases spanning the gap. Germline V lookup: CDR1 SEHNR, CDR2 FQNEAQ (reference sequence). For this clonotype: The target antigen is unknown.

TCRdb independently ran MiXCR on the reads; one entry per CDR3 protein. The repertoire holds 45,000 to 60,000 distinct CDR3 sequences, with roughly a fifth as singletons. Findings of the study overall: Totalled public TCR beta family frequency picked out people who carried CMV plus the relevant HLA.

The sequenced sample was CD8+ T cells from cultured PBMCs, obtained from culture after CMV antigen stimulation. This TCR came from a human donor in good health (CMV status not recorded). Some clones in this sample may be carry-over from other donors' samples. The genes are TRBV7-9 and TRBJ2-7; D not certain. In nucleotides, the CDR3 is TGTGCCAGCAGCTTATCGGACCCCTACGAGCAGTACTTC. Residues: CASSLSDPYEQYF.